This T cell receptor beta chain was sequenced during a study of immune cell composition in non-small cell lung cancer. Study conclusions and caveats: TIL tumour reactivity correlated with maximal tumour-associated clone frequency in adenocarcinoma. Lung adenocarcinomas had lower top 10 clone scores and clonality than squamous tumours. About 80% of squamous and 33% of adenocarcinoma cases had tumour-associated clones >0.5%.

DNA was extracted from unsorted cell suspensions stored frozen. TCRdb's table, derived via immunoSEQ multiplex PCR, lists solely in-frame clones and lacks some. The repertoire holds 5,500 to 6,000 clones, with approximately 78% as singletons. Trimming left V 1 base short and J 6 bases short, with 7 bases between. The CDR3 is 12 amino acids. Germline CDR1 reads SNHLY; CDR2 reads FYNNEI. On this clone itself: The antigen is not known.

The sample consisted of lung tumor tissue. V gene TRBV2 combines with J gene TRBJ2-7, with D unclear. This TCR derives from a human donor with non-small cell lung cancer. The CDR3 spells CASSEGPSEQYF. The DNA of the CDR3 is TGTGCCAGCAGTGAAGGGCCAAGCGAGCAGTACTTC.